A single sample is the source of the 23 T cell receptor beta chains below, sequenced in a study of T cell responses to AZD1222 COVID-19 vaccine. This table comes from immunoSEQ multiplex PCR, and its TCRdb copy is limited to in-frame clones, with some not included. The table has over 100,000 clones, just over 90% seen once. The sample consisted of peripheral blood, taken on day 0 of AZD1222 vaccination. Receptor source: an adult in good health.

The V and J genes are TRBV13 and TRBJ2-2; 9 nucleotides match TRBD2. Germline-derived CDR1 and CDR2 are PRHDT and FYEKMQ (reference sequence). This CDR3 has 16 amino acids. Trimming took 4 bases from V and 5 from J; bases not matched to a gene: 8. CDR3 nucleotide sequence: TGTGCCAGCAGCTCCAGGACTAGCGTTCTGACCGGGGAGCTGTTTTTT. As protein: CASSSRTSVLTGELFF.

This chain joins TRBV20-1 and TRBJ1-2; a possible D gene is TRBD1 (5 bases). The CDR3 sequence is 13 residues long. Germline V lookup: CDR1 DFQATT, CDR2 SNEGSKA (reference sequence). Deletions cut 3 bases from V and 3 bases from J, with 11 bases between. CDR3 region: CSASSRGDYGYTF. The CDR3 DNA follows: TGCAGTGCTAGTAGCCGGGGGGACTATGGCTACACCTTC.

The chain couples TRBV19 to TRBJ2-4; no definite D call. Trimming shortened V by 5 bases and J by 2 bases, and 7 bases separated the two germline ends. The CDR3 consists of 13 residues. Per the germline V gene, CDR1 is LNHDA and CDR2 is SQIVND (reference sequence). The CDR3 reads CASSAPTKNIQYF. The CDR3 bases are TGTGCCAGTAGTGCCCCGACCAAAAACATTCAGTACTTC.

The chain combines TRBV7-8 with TRBJ2-4; TRBD1 or TRBD2 may be the D gene (5 bases each). Trimming left V 6 bases short and J 0 bases short, with 12 bases between. Germline CDR1 is SGHVS and CDR2 is FQNEAQ. The CDR3 is 15 amino acids. The CDR3 sequence: CASSSRELAKNIQYF. The CDR3 DNA reads TGTGCCAGCAGTTCCAGGGAGCTAGCCAAAAACATTCAGTACTTC.

This CDR3 reads CASSARVGLAKNIQYF. CDR3 DNA: TGTGCCAGCAGCGCCAGGGTTGGTCTAGCCAAAAACATTCAGTACTTC. The chain links TRBV9 to TRBJ2-4; D might be TRBD1 (5 bases). V dropped 3 bases and J dropped 0 bases, with 13 bases sitting between them. The length of the CDR3 is 16 residues. Germline CDR1 reads SGDLS; CDR2 reads YYNGEE. Based on the CDR3 plus reference TRBV9 and TRBJ2-4, the full variable domain is DSGVTQTPKHLITATGQRVTLRCSPRSGDLSVYWYQQSLDQGLQFLIQYYNGEERAKGNILERFSAQQFPDLHSELNLSSLELGDSALYFCASSARVGLAKNIQYFGAGTRLSVL.

The V call is TRBV4-2, the J call TRBJ1-5; the match to TRBD1 covers 7 bases. V dropped 4 bases and J dropped 4; count of bases not matched to a gene: 4. CDR3 length equals 14 residues. Germline lookup yields CDR1 LGHNA and CDR2 YNFKEQ. The CDR3, as DNA: TGTGCCAGCAGCCGGGAGGGGGCTAATCAGCCCCAGCATTTT. As protein: CASSREGANQPQHF.

The rearrangement joins TRBV6-5 to TRBJ1-6; TRBD1 is a possible D gene (5 bases). Trimming removed 1 base from V and 9 bases from J, with 13 bases in between. The CDR3 runs 15 residues. The germline gives CDR1 MNHEY, CDR2 SVGAGI. The CDR3 region is CASSYYSGTGSPLHF. The CDR3 DNA follows: TGTGCCAGCAGTTACTATTCCGGGACCGGTTCACCCCTCCACTTT.

This clone showed up just once. No conserved phenylalanine or tryptophan is present at the end of the CDR3, so a read error is the likely explanation. The chain links TRBV27 to TRBJ2-2; tentative D call: TRBD2 (5 bases). The CDR3 contains 15 residues. Trimming shortened V by 2 bases and J by 4 bases, and 11 bases separated the two germline ends. CDR1 is MNHEY, CDR2 SMNVEV, per germline (reference sequence). CDR3 in amino acids: CASSLRGYGTGELFS. In DNA, the CDR3 is TGTGCCAGCAGTTTACGAGGGTATGGCACCGGGGAGCTGTTTTCT.

The chain's CDR3 is CASSLGSYEQYF. The CDR3 bases are TGTGCCAGCAGCCTCGGGAGTTACGAGCAGTACTTC. The gene calls are TRBV7-8 and TRBJ2-7; a possible D gene is TRBD2 (6 bases). CDR1 is SGHVS and CDR2 is FQNEAQ in the germline V gene. This CDR3 is 12 amino acids long. The V end was cut by 5 bases, the J end by 4 bases, with 9 bases between.

The chain links TRBV4-1 to TRBJ2-7; a weak D match, TRBD2 (6 bases). V lost 3 bases and J 5 bases, leaving 17 bases between the germline ends. In germline, CDR1 is MGHRA, CDR2 YSYEKL. The CDR3 extends over 15 amino acids. The CDR3 here is CASSHPTLGGNEQYF. CDR3 sequence (DNA): TGCGCCAGCAGCCACCCTACCCTGGGGGGAAACGAGCAGTACTTC.

This chain links TRBV12-3 or TRBV12-4 with TRBJ1-1, with a tentative D call TRBD1 (5 bases). Trimming removed 7 bases from V and 4 bases from J, with 13 bases in between. The CDR3 consists of 13 residues. The CDR3 is CASNQAGVTEAFF. DNA of the CDR3: TGTGCCAGCAATCAAGCGGGGGTCACTGAAGCTTTCTTT.

The gene calls are TRBV30 and TRBJ1-2; 8 bases align to TRBD1. The germline V gene encodes CDR1 GTSNPN and CDR2 SVGIG (reference sequence). With V trimmed by 4 bases and J by 7 bases, 5 bases remained unmatched. There are 12 residues in the CDR3. CDR3 loop: CAWMGQARGYTF. DNA of the CDR3: TGTGCCTGGATGGGACAGGCGCGTGGCTACACCTTC. Complete variable domain (other parts from reference TRBV30 and TRBJ1-2): SQTIHQWPATLVQPVGSPLSLECTVEGTSNPNLYWYRQAAGRGLQLLFYSVGIGQISSEVPQNLSASRPQDRQFILSSKKLLLSDSGFYLCAWMGQARGYTFGSGTRLTVV.

The rearrangement links TRBV6-5 to TRBJ2-1; D is possibly TRBD2 (7 bases). Trimming took off 2 bases at V and 7 bases at J, with 18 bases between the two ends. The CDR3 loop spans 16 amino acids. The V gene's germline CDR1 is MNHEY and CDR2 SVGAGI. The CDR3 sequence is CASSYLSRGGQNEQFF. For the CDR3, the DNA is TGTGCCAGCAGTTACCTCTCTAGGGGGGGCCAGAATGAGCAGTTCTTC.

The J gene is TRBJ2-7, the V gene TRBV28; D unclear. Trimming stripped 5 bases from V and 3 bases from J, with 11 bases between. The CDR3 is 13 amino acids. CDR1 is MDHEN, CDR2 SYDVKM, per germline. The CDR3 DNA reads as TGTGCCAGCAGTCTCACCGGCCGCTACGAGCAGTACTTC. Translated: CASSLTGRYEQYF.

The chain links TRBV9 to TRBJ2-7; 7 nucleotides align to TRBD1. The V segment lost 5 bases and the J segment 2 bases; nucleotides outside the gene matches: 7. The CDR3 sequence is 14 residues long. CDR1 SGDLS and CDR2 YYNGEE come from the germline V gene. For the CDR3, the DNA is TGTGCCAGCAGGTCTCCAGGGGGTCCCTACGAGCAGTACTTC. This codes for CASRSPGGPYEQYF.

This chain joins TRBV29-1 and TRBJ1-2, with D possibly TRBD1 on 6 matching bases. The germline CDR1 and CDR2 sequences are SQVTM and ANQGSEA. This CDR3 comprises 12 residues. V lost 7 bases and J lost 5, with 14 bases in between. The CDR3 loop is CSATGPSYGYTF. The CDR3 region has the DNA TGCAGCGCGACAGGTCCGTCGTATGGCTACACCTTC.

This sequence joins TRBV9 and TRBJ2-1, with D perhaps assigned TRBD1 or TRBD2 (7 bases each). Germline loops: CDR1 SGDLS, CDR2 YYNGEE. The CDR3 length is 14 residues. V was trimmed by 3 bases and J by 7 bases, leaving 14 bases between them. This chain's CDR3 is CASSATGEGNEQFF. CDR3 DNA: TGTGCCAGCAGCGCTACAGGGGAGGGGAATGAGCAGTTCTTC.

The chain carries TRBV9 and TRBJ2-2, with D tentatively TRBD2 (6 bases). Trimming removed 3 bases from V and 4 bases from J, with 13 bases in between. Germline assignment: CDR1 SGDLS and CDR2 YYNGEE. The CDR3 is 15 amino acids. The CDR3 nucleotides read TGTGCCAGCAGCGCGAGGGACGGGGGCACCGGGGAGCTGTTTTTT. Residues: CASSARDGGTGELFF.

The CDR3 loop reads CSVTTGSYGYTF. The CDR3 DNA reads as TGCAGCGTTACGACAGGGAGCTATGGCTACACCTTC. V and J are TRBV29-1 and TRBJ1-2; 7 nucleotides match TRBD1. The V gene end was trimmed by 5 bases and the J gene end by 4 bases; junction bases not matched to a gene: 4. Germline CDR1 SQVTM, CDR2 ANQGSEA. This CDR3 region has 12 residues.

The V call is TRBV9, the J call TRBJ2-2; possible D gene TRBD2, 7 bases. CDR1 is SGDLS, CDR2 YYNGEE, per germline. The CDR3 totals 18 residues. The germline V and J ends were trimmed by 3 bases and 4 bases, with 22 bases remaining between them. CDR3 nucleotide sequence: TGTGCCAGCAGCGACTCCCGGGGGGCCGGGTTCAGCACCGGGGAGCTGTTTTTT. This sequence encodes CASSDSRGAGFSTGELFF. Based on the CDR3 plus reference TRBV9 and TRBJ2-2, the full variable domain is DSGVTQTPKHLITATGQRVTLRCSPRSGDLSVYWYQQSLDQGLQFLIQYYNGEERAKGNILERFSAQQFPDLHSELNLSSLELGDSALYFCASSDSRGAGFSTGELFFGEGSRLTVL.

The chain joins TRBV7-2 to TRBJ2-3; TRBD1 aligns across 8 bases. V was clipped by 5 bases and J by 5 bases; unmatched bases: 6. CDR1 and CDR2 from the germline V gene are SGHTA and FQGNSA. There are 14 residues in the CDR3. As DNA, the CDR3 is TGTGCCAGCAGCATTGGACAGGGTCGAGATACGCAGTATTTT. It yields the protein CASSIGQGRDTQYF.

This clone was detected once. The chain has TRBV7-9 and TRBJ1-6; no reliable D call. The CDR3 length is 15 residues. Trimming left V 3 bases short and J 7 bases short, with 13 bases between. The germline V gene has CDR1 SEHNR and CDR2 FQNEAQ (reference sequence). The CDR3 reads CASSLYLSDNSPLHF. CDR3 bases: TGTGCCAGCAGCTTGTATCTATCGGACAATTCACCCCTCCACTTT. Full variable domain (rest looked up from reference TRBV7-9 and TRBJ1-6): DTGVSQNPRHKITKRGQNVTFRCDPISEHNRLYWYRQTLGQGPEFLTYFQNEAQLEKSRLLSDRFSAERPKGSFSTLEIQRTEQGDSAMYLCASSLYLSDNSPLHFGNGTRLTVT.

The CDR3, as DNA: TGTGCCAGCAGCTCCTCCGGAAGGGGTCACAATGAGCAGTTCTTC. Its protein is CASSSSGRGHNEQFF. The chain recombines TRBV7-3 with TRBJ2-1, with a possible D match to TRBD1 (5 bases). Trimming took off 4 bases at V and 5 bases at J, with 15 bases between the two ends. Per germline, CDR1 SGHTA and CDR2 FQGTGA. The CDR3 runs 15 residues.